This TCR beta chain came from a study of CD8 T cells in ankylosing spondylitis. Quantitative 5'-RACE with molecular barcodes generated TCR beta libraries. In TCRdb, the 5' RACE reads were re-called with MiXCR into one record per CDR3 protein. The sample holds around 130,000 distinct CDR3 sequences, about 6.4% seen once. This clonotype was observed many times. Its antigen is not identified. Germline V gives CDR1 MGHRA, CDR2 YSYEKL. This CDR3 has 13 residues. The V gene lost 0 bases and the J gene lost 7 bases, with 9 bases spanning the gap. General observations from the study: It was reported that disease-linked clones were significantly enriched in matched ankylosing spondylitis synovial fluid. The study identified a TCR beta motif of fewer than 10 highly homologous variants that appeared characteristic of ankylosing spondylitis blood.

This chain joins TRBV4-1 and TRBJ2-5; D not resolved. The sample consisted of blood, either unsorted or a sorted T cell fraction (not recorded which). This TCR came from a male donor with ankylosing spondylitis or in good health (not recorded which). The CDR3: CASSQEARRTQYF. The CDR3 coding sequence is TGCGCCAGCAGCCAAGAGGCGAGGAGGACCCAGTACTTC.